This TCR beta chain comes out of a study of cytotoxic CD8 clonotypes in ibrutinib-treated CLL. About the study: Of a cohort that held ten to twelve relapsed/refractory and over 14 treatment-naive patients, 17 to 18 were IGHV unmutated. Response samples were obtained once patients had received a median about 12 months of treatment, range 6 to 36. Overall study results and limits: Stable or contracted on treatment, public clonotypes were also uncommon.

Sequencing was performed with immunoSEQ multiplex PCR; in TCRdb, only in-frame clones are kept and a portion is missing. The sample has some 200,000 clones, roughly 79% seen once; the top ten hold 9.5% to 12%. About this clone: Antigen specificity is unknown.

This CDR3 has 15 residues. In germline, CDR1 is MDHEN, CDR2 SYDVKM. The junction had 11 bases not matched to a gene; V was cut back by 7 bases and J by 8 bases. The TCR comes from a human donor with chronic lymphocytic leukemia. The specimen comprised PBMCs, sampled after 12 months of ibrutinib treatment. The chain couples TRBV28 to TRBJ1-2, with TRBD1 matching over 12 bases. CDR3 coding DNA: TGTGCCAGCAACCTACCCGGGACAGGGGGCCGCGGCTACACCTTC. As protein: CASNLPGTGGRGYTF.